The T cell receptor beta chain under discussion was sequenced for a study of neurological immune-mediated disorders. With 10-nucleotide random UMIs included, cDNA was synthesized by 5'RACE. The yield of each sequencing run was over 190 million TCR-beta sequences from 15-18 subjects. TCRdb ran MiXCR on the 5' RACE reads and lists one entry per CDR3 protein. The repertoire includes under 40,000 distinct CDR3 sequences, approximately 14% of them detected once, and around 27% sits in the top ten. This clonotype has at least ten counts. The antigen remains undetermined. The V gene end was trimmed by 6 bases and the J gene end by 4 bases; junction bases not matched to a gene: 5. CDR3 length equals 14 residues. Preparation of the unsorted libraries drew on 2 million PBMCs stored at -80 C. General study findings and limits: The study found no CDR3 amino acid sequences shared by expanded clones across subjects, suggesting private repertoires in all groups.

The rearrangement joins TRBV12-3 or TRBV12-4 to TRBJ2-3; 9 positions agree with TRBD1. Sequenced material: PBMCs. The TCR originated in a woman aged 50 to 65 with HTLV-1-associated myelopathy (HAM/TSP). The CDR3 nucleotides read TGTGCCAGCAGGCCGGGACAGGGTTCAGATACGCAGTATTTT. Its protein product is CASRPGQGSDTQYF.